This section outlines one T cell receptor (beta chain) sequence together with its context. Antigen: not known. A read error is possible here, since a much larger clone lies one base away. This sample was taken from a study of CD8+CD57+ T cells in acquired aplastic anemia. Overall study: CD4+ and CD8+ cells, once sorted, gave DNA averaging around 3.4 ug. Healthy donors averaged about 10 million reads for CD4+ cells.

The study's findings and limits: The study identified twenty-nine CD8+ CDR3 sequences shared by patients and controls.

The CDR3 spans 13 residues. The germline V gene has CDR1 KGHSH and CDR2 LQKENI. Genomic DNA, the template, was used for profiling of the TCR beta VDJ and CDR3. TCRdb used MiXCR to reprocess the reads, holding one entry per CDR3 protein. Of more than 100,000 distinct CDR3 sequences in the sample, more than 40% were seen once. The material sequenced was sorted CD4+, CD8+, or CD8+CD57+ T cells (not recorded which) from PBMCs. The source is a human donor in good health, serving as a control. The rearrangement joins TRBV18 to TRBJ1-2, with 8 bases lining up with TRBD1. CDR3 protein: CASSPPQGDGHTF. As DNA, the CDR3 is TGTGCCAGCTCACCACCACAGGGGGATGGCCACACCTTC.